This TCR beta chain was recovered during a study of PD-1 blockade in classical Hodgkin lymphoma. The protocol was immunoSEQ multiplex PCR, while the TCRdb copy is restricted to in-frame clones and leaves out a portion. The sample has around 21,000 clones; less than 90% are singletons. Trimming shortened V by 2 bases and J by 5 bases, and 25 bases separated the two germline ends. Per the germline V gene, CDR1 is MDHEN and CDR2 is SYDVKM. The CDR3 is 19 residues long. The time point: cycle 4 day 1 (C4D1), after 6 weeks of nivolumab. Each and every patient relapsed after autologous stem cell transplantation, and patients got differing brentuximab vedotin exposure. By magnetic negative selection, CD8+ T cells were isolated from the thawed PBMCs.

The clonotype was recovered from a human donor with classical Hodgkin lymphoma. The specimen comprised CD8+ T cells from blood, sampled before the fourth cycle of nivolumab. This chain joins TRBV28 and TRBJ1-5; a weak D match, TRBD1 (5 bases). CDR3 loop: CASSLIDAATGEGDQPQHF. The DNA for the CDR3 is TGTGCCAGCAGTTTAATCGACGCGGCTACGGGGGAAGGAGATCAGCCCCAGCATTTT.